These 3 T cell receptor beta chains were sequenced from one sample in a study of cytomegalovirus exposure and HLA in healthy donors. Amplification used 60 Vbeta primers and 13 Jbeta primers. Clones were read by immunoSEQ multiplex PCR, and TCRdb kept only the in-frame ones, dropping some. The sample includes fewer than 150,000 clones, roughly three quarters of them seen just once. Source material: PBMCs. All receptors derive from a man younger than 30 in good health and CMV-seronegative.

The chain joins TRBV27 to TRBJ2-7; a possible D gene is TRBD1 (5 bases). Germline assignment: CDR1 MNHEY and CDR2 SMNVEV (reference sequence). Trimming shortened V by 7 bases and J by 5 bases, and 9 bases separated the two germline ends. The CDR3 runs to 11 residues. DNA of the CDR3: TGTGCCAGCAACCAGGGTAACGAGCAGTACTTC. Protein sequence: CASNQGNEQYF.

This chain uses TRBV4-2 with TRBJ2-3; no firm D call. The CDR3 is 16 amino acids. Trimming stripped 2 bases from V and 5 bases from J, with 17 bases between. CDR1 LGHNA and CDR2 YNFKEQ come from the germline V gene. Here the CDR3 reads CASSQSLVAQGDTQYF. For the CDR3, the DNA is TGTGCCAGCAGCCAATCCCTAGTCGCCCAAGGAGATACGCAGTATTTT.

The chain is built from TRBV5-6 and TRBJ2-6; unclear D gene. This CDR3 is 18 amino acids long. Per germline, CDR1 SGHDT and CDR2 YYEEEE. Trimming left V 0 bases short and J 0 bases short, with 13 bases between. The CDR3 coding sequence is TGTGCCAGCAGCTTGGATCCCCCGACACTCTCTGGGGCCAACGTCCTGACTTTC. Its protein is CASSLDPPTLSGANVLTF. Filled out from reference TRBV5-6 and TRBJ2-6, the complete variable domain reads DAGVTQSPTHLIKTRGQQVTLRCSPKSGHDTVSWYQQALGQGPQFIFQYYEEEERQRGNFPDRFSGHQFPNYSSELNVNALLLGDSALYLCASSLDPPTLSGANVLTFGAGSRLTVL.